Presented here are 16 T cell receptor beta chains from one specimen sequenced in a study of CD8 T cells in ankylosing spondylitis. General observations from the study: Among TCR beta sequences, a motif of several highly homologous variants appeared characteristic of ankylosing spondylitis blood.

In TCRdb, the 5' RACE reads were re-called with MiXCR into one record per CDR3 protein. In the table there are roughly 440,000 distinct CDR3 sequences, about a sixth of which are singletons. No antigen has been assigned to these receptors. Material for sequencing was blood, either unsorted or a sorted T cell fraction (not recorded which). The receptors were sampled from a male donor with ankylosing spondylitis.

CDR3 nucleotides: TGTGCCAGCAGTCCCCCTGTTCAACACGGGGAGCTGTTTTTT. Its protein product is CASSPPVQHGELFF. J is TRBJ2-2 and V is TRBV2; D unclear. Trimming took off 5 bases at V and 7 bases at J, with 14 bases between the two ends. The CDR3 contains 14 residues. The germline gives CDR1 SNHLY, CDR2 FYNNEI. Complete variable domain (other parts from reference TRBV2 and TRBJ2-2): EPEVTQTPSHQVTQMGQEVILRCVPISNHLYFYWYRQILGQKVEFLVSFYNNEISEKSEIFDDQFSVERPDGSNFTLKIRSTKLEDSAMYFCASSPPVQHGELFFGEGSRLTVL.

In this sample, this clonotype turned up a few times. This chain joins TRBV7-9 and TRBJ2-3; 11 bases are shared with TRBD2. With V trimmed by 5 bases and J by 2 bases, 6 bases remained unmatched. The CDR3 covers 16 residues. Germline CDR1 is SEHNR and CDR2 is FQNEAQ (reference sequence). This CDR3 reads CASSAGTSGLTDTQYF. The CDR3, as DNA: TGTGCCAGCAGCGCCGGGACTAGCGGCCTCACAGATACGCAGTATTTT.

This chain links TRBV12-3 or TRBV12-4 with TRBJ2-5; D is unresolved. With 4 bases removed from V and 7 bases from J, the gap between germline ends came to 7 bases. CDR3 size: 11 residues. In DNA, the CDR3 is TGTGCCAGCAGTTATCGGACGACCCAGTACTTC. Its translation is CASSYRTTQYF.

V usage is TRBV3-1 and J usage is TRBJ2-3, with a weak D call TRBD1 (6 bases). CDR3 length equals 18 residues. V lost 0 bases and J lost 2, with 18 bases in between. Germline V gene data show CDR1 as LGHDT and CDR2 as YNNKEL (reference sequence). The CDR3: CASSQEGAGDPHTDTQYF. CDR3 nucleotide sequence: TGTGCCAGCAGCCAAGAAGGGGCAGGGGACCCTCACACAGATACGCAGTATTTT.

This clonotype was counted between two and nine times. The chain combines TRBV5-6 with TRBJ1-1, with TRBD1 identical over 7 bases. CDR3 length: 14 amino acids. V was clipped by 0 bases and J by 5 bases; unmatched bases: 4. Germline loops: CDR1 SGHDT, CDR2 YYEEEE. The CDR3 sequence is CASSLEQGRTEAFF. The CDR3 bases are TGTGCCAGCAGCTTGGAACAGGGGAGAACTGAAGCTTTCTTT.

This clonotype was counted ten times or more. The rearrangement uses TRBV12-3 or TRBV12-4 and TRBJ2-7; D is possibly TRBD2 (6 bases). The CDR3 sequence is 14 residues long. The V and J ends lost 4 bases and 0 bases respectively, with 10 bases between them. CDR3 DNA sequence: TGTGCCAGCAGTTACTGGGGAGGCTCCTACGAGCAGTACTTC. It is translated as CASSYWGGSYEQYF.

This clonotype was observed a handful of times. The rearrangement joins TRBV6-1 to TRBJ2-1; D assignment may be TRBD1 or TRBD2 (6 bases each). V was cut by 6 bases and J by 0 bases, with 12 bases left in between. Germline lookup yields CDR1 MNHNS and CDR2 SASEGT. The CDR3 extends over 15 amino acids. The CDR3 DNA follows: TGTGCCAGCAGCTCAAGGGGGGCCTCCTACAATGAGCAGTTCTTC. Protein product: CASSSRGASYNEQFF.

This clonotype was recorded a few times. This chain links TRBV27 with TRBJ2-7; 10 bases are a match to TRBD1. The CDR3 spans 15 residues. V lost 5 bases to trimming and J lost 5 bases; unmatched junction nucleotides: 9. From germline, CDR1 is MNHEY and CDR2 SMNVEV (reference sequence). The chain's CDR3 is CASSTPGTGANEQYF. The CDR3 coding sequence is TGTGCCAGCAGTACCCCAGGGACAGGGGCCAACGAGCAGTACTTC.

This clonotype occurred a few times. This sequence joins TRBV7-9 and TRBJ2-2, with a possible D match to TRBD2 (7 bases). The ends were cut back, 6 bases at V and 3 bases at J, with 14 bases in the middle. CDR3 size: 15 residues. The germline V gene encodes CDR1 SEHNR and CDR2 FQNEAQ (reference sequence). CDR3 region: CASRTGGLDTGELFF. Written as DNA, the CDR3 is TGTGCCAGCAGGACCGGGGGGCTTGACACCGGGGAGCTGTTTTTT.

This clonotype was counted a few times. V and J are TRBV9 and TRBJ1-6; D gene ambiguous. The V and J ends lost 6 bases and 7 bases respectively, with 14 bases between them. The CDR3 runs 14 residues. Germline V CDR1 and CDR2: SGDLS, YYNGEE. The CDR3 DNA reads TGTGCCAGCACCCCCCTGCCGGGCAATTCACCCCTCCACTTT. Translation: CASTPLPGNSPLHF. Combining the CDR3 with reference TRBV9 and TRBJ1-6 gives the whole variable domain DSGVTQTPKHLITATGQRVTLRCSPRSGDLSVYWYQQSLDQGLQFLIQYYNGEERAKGNILERFSAQQFPDLHSELNLSSLELGDSALYFCASTPLPGNSPLHFGNGTRLTVT.

This clonotype was detected only a few times. J is TRBJ2-5 and V is TRBV7-9; D possibly corresponds to TRBD2 (6 bases). Germline CDR1 and CDR2: SEHNR and FQNEAQ (reference sequence). V was cut by 1 base and J by 1 base, with 13 bases left in between. The length of the CDR3 is 16 residues. DNA for the CDR3: TGTGCCAGCAGCTTAGTGTTGGGAGGAGGCCAAGAGACCCAGTACTTC. Translating it yields CASSLVLGGGQETQYF.

This clonotype was observed a few times. This chain joins TRBV6-5 and TRBJ2-3; 10 positions match TRBD2. This CDR3 is 18 amino acids long. The germline V gene encodes CDR1 MNHEY and CDR2 SVGAGI. V dropped 2 bases and J dropped 5; count of bases not matched to a gene: 13. CDR3 sequence reads: CASSYIAPSGGARDTQYF. Here the CDR3 DNA reads TGTGCCAGCAGTTACATAGCTCCCAGCGGGGGGGCTAGAGATACGCAGTATTTT.

The table lists this clonotype with a few counts. V usage is TRBV13 and J usage is TRBJ1-3; possible D gene TRBD1, 5 bases. The CDR3 extends over 16 amino acids. V was cut by 5 bases and J by 0 bases, with 14 bases left in between. The V gene's germline CDR1 is PRHDT and CDR2 FYEKMQ (reference sequence). DNA of the CDR3: TGTGCCAGCAGCCGACTGGGACGGGGCTCTGGAAACACCATATATTTT. This translates into CASSRLGRGSGNTIYF.

This clonotype was detected a few times. J is TRBJ2-5 and V is TRBV20-1, with 14 bases aligning to TRBD2. After removal of 4 bases from V and 6 bases from J, the junction contained 7 bases not matched to a gene. This CDR3 contains 15 residues. Germline-derived CDR1 and CDR2 are DFQATT and SNEGSKA (reference sequence). The CDR3 here is CSAKPGLAGEKTQYF. DNA for the CDR3: TGCAGTGCTAAACCGGGACTAGCGGGGGAAAAGACCCAGTACTTC.

This clonotype was picked up a small number of times. This chain joins TRBV6-2 or TRBV6-3 and TRBJ2-1; TRBD2 matches at 9 bases. This CDR3 spans 15 amino acids. Per the germline V gene, CDR1 is MNHEY and CDR2 is SVGEGT. Losses at the gene ends were 6 bases for V and 3 bases for J; bases not matched to a gene: 6. CDR3 nucleotides: TGTGCCAGCAGCCGTAGCGGGAGTCTCTACAATGAGCAGTTCTTC. Protein sequence: CASSRSGSLYNEQFF.

This clonotype appeared a few times. The gene calls are TRBV6-5 and TRBJ2-5; 12 positions agree with TRBD1. This CDR3 is 16 amino acids long. Germline loops: CDR1 MNHEY, CDR2 SVGAGI. V trimming: 4 bases; J trimming: 7 bases; junction bases outside the gene matches: 10. CDR3 in DNA: TGTGCCAGCAGTTCCCCGGGGACAGGGGGCGCGGGGACCCAGTACTTC. This codes for CASSSPGTGGAGTQYF.